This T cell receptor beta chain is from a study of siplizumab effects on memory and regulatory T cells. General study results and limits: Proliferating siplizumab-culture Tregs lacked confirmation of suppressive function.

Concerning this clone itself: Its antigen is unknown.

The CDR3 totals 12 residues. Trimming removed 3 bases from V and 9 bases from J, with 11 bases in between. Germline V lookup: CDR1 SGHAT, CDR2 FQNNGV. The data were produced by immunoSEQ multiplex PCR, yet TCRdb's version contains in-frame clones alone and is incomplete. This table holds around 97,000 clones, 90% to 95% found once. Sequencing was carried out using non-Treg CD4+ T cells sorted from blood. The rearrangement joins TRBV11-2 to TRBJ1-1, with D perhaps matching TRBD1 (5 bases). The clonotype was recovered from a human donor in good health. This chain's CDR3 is CASSLGPGQAFF. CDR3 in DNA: TGTGCCAGCAGCTTGGGACCGGGACAAGCTTTCTTT. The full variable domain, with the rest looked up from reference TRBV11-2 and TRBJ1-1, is EAGVAQSPRYKIIEKRQSVAFWCNPISGHATLYWYQQILGQGPKLLIQFQNNGVVDDSQLPKDRFSAERLKGVDSTLKIQPAKLEDSAVYLCASSLGPGQAFFGQGTRLTVV.